The 32 T cell receptor beta chains below come from one sample, sequenced in a study of T cells in Graves' hyperthyroidism and ophthalmopathy. The TCR beta CDR3 regions underwent amplification using RNA transcripts as the source. A set of HTBI primers served as the primers for a first-round RT-PCR of the TCR CDR3. In TCRdb, the multiplex PCR reads were re-called with MiXCR into one record per CDR3 protein. The sample includes 300,000 to 400,000 distinct CDR3 sequences, about 18% of them seen just once. Sequencing was carried out using blood. These receptors came from a man aged 18 to 29 with Graves' ophthalmopathy.

This clonotype was observed a handful of times. V usage is TRBV27 and J usage is TRBJ2-2, with 8 bases fitting TRBD2. With 6 bases clipped from V and 5 bases from J, the junction kept 11 bases outside the gene matches. Germline CDR1 and CDR2: MNHEY and SMNVEV (reference sequence). The CDR3 has 16 amino acids. The CDR3 bases are TGTGCCAGCAGGGGGGCAGCGGGGGTTAGTACCGGGGAGCTGTTTTTT. Amino acids: CASRGAAGVSTGELFF.

J is TRBJ2-5 and V is TRBV6-2 or TRBV6-3, with D perhaps matching TRBD1 or TRBD2 (5 bases each). CDR3 length: 18 amino acids. Germline V lookup: CDR1 MNHEY, CDR2 SVGEGT. Trimming cost V 5 bases and J 5 bases, with 27 bases left between them. CDR3 residues: CASSDTRQGVLLGETQYF. The CDR3 DNA is TGTGCCAGCAGTGACACTAGGCAGGGAGTTTTGCTCGGGGAGACCCAGTACTTC.

This clonotype came up a few times. V is TRBV11-2 and J is TRBJ1-2; D might be TRBD1 (5 bases). Looked up from germline, CDR1 is SGHAT and CDR2 is FQNNGV. The germline V and J ends were trimmed by 4 bases and 4 bases, with 16 bases remaining between them. This CDR3 has 15 residues. This chain's CDR3 is CASSSSPGGRYGYTF. In nucleotides, the CDR3 is TGTGCCAGCAGCTCCTCCCCCGGGGGACGCTATGGCTACACCTTC.

Many counts were recorded for this clonotype. The chain combines TRBV7-2 with TRBJ2-1; D gene uncertain. V was trimmed by 6 bases and J by 9 bases, leaving 9 bases between them. The CDR3 loop spans 11 amino acids. Germline V CDR1 and CDR2: SGHTA, FQGNSA. CDR3 in amino acids: CASRHSSEQFF. The CDR3 DNA reads TGTGCCAGCAGACATAGCAGTGAGCAGTTCTTC.

This clonotype was counted between two and nine times. The chain links TRBV12-3 or TRBV12-4 to TRBJ2-2, with 10 bases that match TRBD2. There are 16 residues in the CDR3. Germline trimming cut 1 base from V and 7 bases from J; bases unmatched to any gene: 6. The DNA of the CDR3 is TGTGCCAGCAGTTTAGATAGCGGGGGGTATGGCGGGGAGCTGTTTTTT. Amino acids: CASSLDSGGYGGELFF.

The table lists this clonotype with many counts. The chain has TRBV7-2 and TRBJ1-2; D is possibly TRBD1 (5 bases). The germline V gene has CDR1 SGHTA and CDR2 FQGNSA. Trimming took 6 bases from V and 7 from J, leaving 21 bases between them. The CDR3 has 15 amino acids. The CDR3 loop is CASREGGVASGGYTF. CDR3 nucleotides: TGTGCCAGCAGAGAGGGAGGGGTTGCCTCCGGTGGCTACACCTTC.

This clonotype has a handful of counts. This chain links TRBV7-6 with TRBJ1-5; weak D call: TRBD1 (5 bases). The CDR3 consists of 17 residues. Trimming left V 0 bases short and J 2 bases short, with 14 bases between. CDR1 SGHVS and CDR2 FNYEAQ come from the germline V gene. CDR3 nucleotides: TGTGCCAGCAGCTTAGCGCCCAGGGAAGTTGGCAATCAGCCCCAGCATTTT. Residues: CASSLAPREVGNQPQHF.

This clonotype was seen repeatedly, ten times or more. The CDR3 here is CASSQQGSYEQYF. The CDR3 nucleotides are TGTGCCAGCAGCCAGCAGGGCTCCTACGAGCAGTACTTC. The chain is built from TRBV3-1 and TRBJ2-7; weak D call: TRBD1 (5 bases). The length of the CDR3 is 13 residues. V was trimmed by 3 bases and J by 0 bases, leaving 6 bases between them. The germline gives CDR1 LGHDT, CDR2 YNNKEL (reference sequence).

This clonotype has only a few counts. A read error may account for a junction end that differs from germline. The chain links TRBV2 to TRBJ2-5; the match to TRBD2 covers 8 bases. The CDR3 is made up of 14 amino acids. Per germline, CDR1 SNHLY and CDR2 FYNNEI. The CDR3 region has the DNA TGTGCCGGCAGTAGCGGGGAGGAACAAGAGACCCAGTACTTC. This sequence encodes CAGSSGEEQETQYF.

Ten or more counts support this clonotype. The chain employs TRBV3-1 and TRBJ1-1; the match to TRBD1 covers 9 bases. The germline CDR1 and CDR2 sequences are LGHDT and YNNKEL (reference sequence). The J segment lost 1 base and the V segment lost 2 bases, leaving 2 bases of the junction unmatched. This CDR3 contains 15 residues. The CDR3 nucleotides are TGTGCCAGCAGCCAATTGGGACAGGGGAACACTGAAGCTTTCTTT. It translates to CASSQLGQGNTEAFF.

The rearrangement uses TRBV24-1 and TRBJ1-2; weak D call: TRBD1 (6 bases). This CDR3 is 13 amino acids long. Per germline, CDR1 KGHDR and CDR2 SFDVKD. Between the trimmed V and J ends, which lost 7 bases and 4 bases, there was a span of 12 bases. The CDR3 nucleotides are TGTGCCACCAGAGACGTGGACAGCTATGGCTACACCTTC. Its translation: CATRDVDSYGYTF.

This clonotype was found many times. This rearrangement joins TRBV5-1 to TRBJ2-3; D not certain. Germline CDR1 is SGHRS and CDR2 is YFSETQ. The CDR3 length is 16 residues. The V and J ends lost 1 base and 0 bases respectively, with 12 bases between them. This CDR3 is CASSLFVSLSTDTQYF. CDR3 nucleotides: TGCGCCAGCAGCTTGTTTGTAAGTCTGAGCACAGATACGCAGTATTTT.

This clonotype was picked up many times. J is TRBJ2-1 and V is TRBV7-3; 9 nucleotides line up with TRBD1. Trimming removed 4 bases from V and 9 bases from J; junction bases left unmatched: 16. Germline-derived CDR1 and CDR2 are SGHTA and FQGTGA. The length of the CDR3 is 17 residues. CDR3: CASSSTLPGQGLGEQFF. CDR3 nucleotide sequence: TGTGCCAGCAGCTCAACCCTTCCGGGACAGGGTTTAGGTGAGCAGTTCTTC.

This clonotype was counted ten times or more. The V gene is TRBV7-8, the J gene TRBJ2-7, with D possibly being TRBD1 (7 bases). Deletions cut 5 bases from V and 3 bases from J, with 14 bases between. Germline CDR1 and CDR2: SGHVS and FQNEAQ. The CDR3 extends over 14 amino acids. The DNA of the CDR3 is TGTGCCAGCAGCCCCGCGGGACAGAGCTACGAGCAGTACTTC. Translated: CASSPAGQSYEQYF.

This clonotype occurred a few times. The chain has TRBV5-4 and TRBJ1-1, with D possibly matching TRBD1 (6 bases). The CDR3 length is 12 residues. V was pared by 3 bases and J by 7 bases, with 10 bases between. Looked up from germline, CDR1 is SGHNT and CDR2 is YYREEE (reference sequence). For the CDR3, the DNA is TGTGCCAGCAGCTCCGGGACACTTGAAGCTTTCTTT. Encoded protein: CASSSGTLEAFF.

There are many counts of this clonotype. This chain connects TRBV4-1 to TRBJ1-1, with a weak D call TRBD1 (5 bases). Germline CDR1 and CDR2: MGHRA and YSYEKL. This CDR3 comprises 13 residues. The ends were cut back, 0 bases at V and 10 bases at J, with 12 bases in the middle. The CDR3: CASSQETGLRAFF. The DNA for the CDR3 is TGCGCCAGCAGCCAAGAAACAGGCTTACGAGCTTTCTTT.

This clonotype was counted ten times or more. The chain joins TRBV24-1 to TRBJ2-2; the D gene could be TRBD1 or TRBD2 (5 bases each). Trimming pared 3 bases from V and 4 bases from J, leaving 20 bases between. Germline V gives CDR1 KGHDR, CDR2 SFDVKD. The CDR3 extends over 18 amino acids. Here the CDR3 reads CATSDHLGELPPTGELFF. Here the CDR3 DNA reads TGTGCCACCAGTGATCACCTGGGGGAACTACCACCCACCGGGGAGCTGTTTTTT.

The chain recombines TRBV4-1 with TRBJ1-3; TRBD1 aligns across 10 bases. Trimming cost V 3 bases and J 4 bases; bases outside gene matches: 15. This CDR3 is built from 19 residues. Germline-derived CDR1 and CDR2 are MGHRA and YSYEKL. CDR3 in amino acids: CASSHPDRGRKGAGNTIYF. DNA for the CDR3: TGCGCCAGCAGCCACCCAGACAGGGGGCGAAAGGGTGCGGGAAACACCATATATTTT.

This clonotype has at least ten counts. This sequence joins TRBV3-1 and TRBJ1-2, with 7 bases that match TRBD1. Germline V gene lookup returns CDR1 LGHDT and CDR2 YNNKEL (reference sequence). Germline trimming cut 3 bases from V and 6 bases from J; bases unmatched to any gene: 13. The CDR3 runs 16 residues. Here the CDR3 reads CASSHLKTGYTDGYTF. The CDR3 coding sequence is TGTGCCAGCAGCCATTTGAAGACAGGGTATACGGATGGCTACACCTTC.

The rearrangement joins TRBV27 to TRBJ2-7; 9 bases fit TRBD1. Trimming cost V 9 bases and J 1 base; bases outside gene matches: 7. From germline, CDR1 is MNHEY and CDR2 SMNVEV (reference sequence). The CDR3 spans 14 residues. CDR3: CASVPGTGSYEQYF. As DNA, the CDR3 is TGTGCCAGTGTCCCAGGGACAGGGTCCTACGAGCAGTACTTC.

This clonotype appeared a few times. J is TRBJ2-7 and V is TRBV4-2; TRBD1 matches 7 bases. The germline gives CDR1 LGHNA, CDR2 YNFKEQ. CDR3 length equals 15 residues. V gave up 2 bases and J gave up 7 bases; unmatched junction bases: 11. CDR3 coding DNA: TGTGCCAGCAGCCAAAGAGGCGGACAGGCAGGGGAGCAGTACTTC. Its translation: CASSQRGGQAGEQYF.

This clonotype was observed a few times. In DNA, the CDR3 is TGTGCCACCAGCAGAGATGGGACTAGCGGGGGGCAGGCTAGCACAGATACGCAGTATTTT. Translated: CATSRDGTSGGQASTDTQYF. The chain recombines TRBV15 with TRBJ2-3; 15 nucleotides match TRBD2. The J segment lost 0 bases and the V segment lost 0 bases, leaving 7 bases of the junction unmatched. Germline lookup yields CDR1 LNHNV and CDR2 YYDKDF (reference sequence). The CDR3 runs 20 residues.

This clonotype was seen repeatedly, ten times or more. The chain joins TRBV11-2 to TRBJ1-1; no reliable D call. CDR1 and CDR2 from the germline V gene are SGHAT and FQNNGV. V lost 4 bases and J 0 bases, leaving 21 bases between the germline ends. This CDR3 has 18 residues. CDR3 loop: CASSSPTPRPALNTEAFF. The CDR3, as DNA: TGTGCCAGCAGCTCGCCGACACCGCGCCCCGCCTTGAACACTGAAGCTTTCTTT.

The chain carries TRBV27 and TRBJ1-2; D gene ambiguous. This CDR3 contains 13 residues. Germline V gene sequence: CDR1 MNHEY, CDR2 SMNVEV (reference sequence). V lost 6 bases and J 8 bases, leaving 16 bases between the germline ends. The CDR3 DNA is TGTGCCAGCAGCGGAGACCCCGTTACCGGCTACACCTTC. This codes for CASSGDPVTGYTF.

This clonotype came up a few times. At one end the junction does not follow the germline gene, possibly because of a read error. The chain recombines TRBV27 with TRBJ1-6; the D is unclear. Germline CDR1 reads MNHEY; CDR2 reads SMNVEV (reference sequence). The CDR3 runs to 14 residues. In nucleotides, the CDR3 is TGTGCCAGCAGTTATAGGCGTGAGGGTTCACCCCTCCGCTTT. Residues: CASSYRREGSPLRF.

This clonotype was recorded at least ten times. This chain connects TRBV2 to TRBJ2-7; 9 nucleotides agree with TRBD2. The CDR3 is made up of 16 amino acids. The ends lost 1 base at V and 0 bases at J; junction bases unmatched: 4. Germline CDR1 reads SNHLY; CDR2 reads FYNNEI. As DNA, the CDR3 is TGTGCCAGCAGTGAAGGGACTAGCGAGGACTCCTACGAGCAGTACTTC. It translates to CASSEGTSEDSYEQYF.

In this sample, this clonotype turned up once. The chain is built from TRBV2 and TRBJ1-6; possibly TRBD1 for D (6 bases). The CDR3 runs to 15 residues. Germline values: CDR1 SNHLY, CDR2 FYNNEI. V was pared by 4 bases and J by 2 bases, with 9 bases between. CDR3 in DNA: TGTGCCAGCAGTGCAGGGGCCACCTATAATTCACCCCTCCACTTT. Residues: CASSAGATYNSPLHF.

This clonotype was observed many times. This chain connects TRBV20-1 to TRBJ1-1; TRBD1 is a possible D gene (6 bases). From germline, CDR1 is DFQATT and CDR2 SNEGSKA (reference sequence). CDR3 length: 12 amino acids. Trimming removed 8 bases at V and 2 bases at J, with 12 bases between. The CDR3, as DNA: TGCAGTCCCAGGACAGTCAACACTGAAGCTTTCTTT. Its translation: CSPRTVNTEAFF.

This clonotype was counted at least ten times. This chain uses TRBV6-1 with TRBJ2-3; the D call may be TRBD1 or TRBD2 (5 bases each). Germline CDR1 and CDR2: MNHNS and SASEGT. V lost 6 bases and J 0 bases, leaving 13 bases between the germline ends. The CDR3 is 15 residues long. The CDR3: CASSGTSDSTDTQYF. CDR3 bases: TGTGCCAGCAGCGGGACCTCCGACAGCACAGATACGCAGTATTTT.

This clonotype has at least ten counts. The chain is built from TRBV12-3 or TRBV12-4 and TRBJ1-1, with D possibly TRBD1 on 6 matching bases. Trimming took off 5 bases at V and 3 bases at J, with 13 bases between the two ends. The CDR3 sequence is 14 residues long. CDR3 nucleotide sequence: TGTGCCAGCAGTAGGTCGGACAGCCACACTGAAGCTTTCTTT. Its translation: CASSRSDSHTEAFF.

The V gene is TRBV20-1, the J gene TRBJ2-3; weak D call: TRBD2 (6 bases). Trimming cost V 6 bases and J 6 bases, with 19 bases left between them. CDR3 size: 14 residues. Germline V gene data show CDR1 as DFQATT and CDR2 as SNEGSKA (reference sequence). The CDR3 region has the DNA TGCAGTGCGACGGTAGCGGCCTCATACGATACGCAGTATTTT. Amino acid sequence: CSATVAASYDTQYF.

In its sample, this clonotype was seen a few times. A read error is possible here, since a much larger clone lies one base away. V is TRBV24-1 and J is TRBJ1-1; 8 bases align to TRBD1. CDR1 is KGHDR, CDR2 SFDVKD, per germline. This CDR3 is built from 14 residues. The chain's CDR3 is CAASDGTGWGEAFF. The CDR3 region has the DNA TGTGCCGCCAGTGATGGGACAGGTTGGGGGGAAGCTTTCTTT.